This T cell receptor beta chain was found in a study of spatial heterogeneity in lung cancer. At the level of the study: Patients with untreated early-stage non-small cell lung cancer, numbering around 72, were the donors. Where they were available, follow-up PBMC samples were sequenced, at a median of approximately two years after resection.

Described time point: blood at routine non-recurrence follow-up after resection. Unsorted whole RNA from tumor, nontumor lung or frozen PBMC underwent sequencing. Individually, TCR cDNA molecules were each labelled with a unique molecular identifier. TCRdb ran MiXCR on the 5' RACE reads and lists one entry per CDR3 protein. The sample lists some 41,000 distinct CDR3 sequences, roughly 10% occurring once. Trimming removed 2 bases at V and 5 bases at J, with 10 bases between. The V gene's germline CDR1 is MNHEY and CDR2 SMNVEV (reference sequence). The CDR3 is 14 residues long. Sample: PBMCs, taken at follow-up. This receptor was obtained from a female donor with early-stage non-small cell lung cancer. J is TRBJ2-1 and V is TRBV27, with D perhaps given as TRBD1 or TRBD2 (5 bases each). CDR3 sequence (DNA): TGTGCCAGCAGTTTAGGGGGTCGACACAATGAGCAGTTCTTC. Translation: CASSLGGRHNEQFF.